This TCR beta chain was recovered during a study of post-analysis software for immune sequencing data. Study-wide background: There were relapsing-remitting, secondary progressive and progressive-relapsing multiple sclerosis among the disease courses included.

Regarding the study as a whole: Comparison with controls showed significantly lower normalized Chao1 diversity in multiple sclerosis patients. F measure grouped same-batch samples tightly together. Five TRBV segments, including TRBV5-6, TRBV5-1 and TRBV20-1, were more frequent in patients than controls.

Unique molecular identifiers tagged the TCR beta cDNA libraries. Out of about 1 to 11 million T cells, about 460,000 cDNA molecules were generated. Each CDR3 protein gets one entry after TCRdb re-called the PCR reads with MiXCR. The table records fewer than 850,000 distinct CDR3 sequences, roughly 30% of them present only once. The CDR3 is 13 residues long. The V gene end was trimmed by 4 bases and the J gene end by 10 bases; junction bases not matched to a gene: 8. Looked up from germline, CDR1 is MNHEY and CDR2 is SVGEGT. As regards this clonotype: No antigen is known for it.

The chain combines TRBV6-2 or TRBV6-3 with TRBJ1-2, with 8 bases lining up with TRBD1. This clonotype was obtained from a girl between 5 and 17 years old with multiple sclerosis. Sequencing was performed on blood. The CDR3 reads CASSFAGGTDYTF. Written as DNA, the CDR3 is TGTGCCAGCAGTTTCGCAGGGGGCACGGACTACACCTTC.